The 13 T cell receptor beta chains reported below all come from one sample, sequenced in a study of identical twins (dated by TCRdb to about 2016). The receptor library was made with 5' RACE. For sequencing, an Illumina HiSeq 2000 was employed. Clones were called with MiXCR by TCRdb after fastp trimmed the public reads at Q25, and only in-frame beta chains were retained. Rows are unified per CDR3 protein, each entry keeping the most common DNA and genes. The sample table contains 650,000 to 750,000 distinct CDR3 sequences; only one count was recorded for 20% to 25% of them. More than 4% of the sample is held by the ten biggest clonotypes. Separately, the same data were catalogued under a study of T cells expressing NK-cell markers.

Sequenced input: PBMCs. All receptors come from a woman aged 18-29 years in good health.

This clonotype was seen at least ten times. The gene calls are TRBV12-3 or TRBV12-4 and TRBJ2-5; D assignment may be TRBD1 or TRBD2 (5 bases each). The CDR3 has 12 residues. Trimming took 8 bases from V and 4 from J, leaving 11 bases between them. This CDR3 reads CASGGIAETQYF. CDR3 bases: TGTGCCAGCGGGGGAATTGCAGAGACCCAGTACTTC.

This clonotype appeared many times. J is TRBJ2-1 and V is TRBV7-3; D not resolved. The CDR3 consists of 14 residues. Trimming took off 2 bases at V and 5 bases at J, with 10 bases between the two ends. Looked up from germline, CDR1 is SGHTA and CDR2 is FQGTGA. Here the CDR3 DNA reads TGTGCCAGCAGCTTAGTCTGGCACGACAATGAGCAGTTCTTC. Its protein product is CASSLVWHDNEQFF.

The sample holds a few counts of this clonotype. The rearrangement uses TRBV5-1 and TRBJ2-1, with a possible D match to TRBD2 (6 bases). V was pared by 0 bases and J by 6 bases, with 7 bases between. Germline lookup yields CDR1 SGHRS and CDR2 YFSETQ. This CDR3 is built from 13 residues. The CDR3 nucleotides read TGCGCCAGCAGCTTGGGGGACTCCAATGAGCAGTTCTTC. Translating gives CASSLGDSNEQFF.

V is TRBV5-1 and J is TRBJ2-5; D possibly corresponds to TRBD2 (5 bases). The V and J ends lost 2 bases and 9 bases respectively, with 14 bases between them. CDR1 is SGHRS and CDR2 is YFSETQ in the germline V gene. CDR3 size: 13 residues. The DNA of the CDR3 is TGCGCCAGCAGCTTCCGGGCCATGGAGGCCCAGTACTTC. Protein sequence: CASSFRAMEAQYF. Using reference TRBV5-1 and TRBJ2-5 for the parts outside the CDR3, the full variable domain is KAGVTQTPRYLIKTRGQQVTLSCSPISGHRSVSWYQQTPGQGLQFLFEYFSETQRNKGNFPGRFSGRQFSNSRSEMNVSTLELGDSALYLCASSFRAMEAQYFGPGTRLLVL.

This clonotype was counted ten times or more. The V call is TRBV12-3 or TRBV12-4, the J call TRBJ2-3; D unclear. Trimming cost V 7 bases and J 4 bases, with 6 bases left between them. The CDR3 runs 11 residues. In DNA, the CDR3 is TGTGCCAGCACCGGAGCAGATACGCAGTATTTT. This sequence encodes CASTGADTQYF.

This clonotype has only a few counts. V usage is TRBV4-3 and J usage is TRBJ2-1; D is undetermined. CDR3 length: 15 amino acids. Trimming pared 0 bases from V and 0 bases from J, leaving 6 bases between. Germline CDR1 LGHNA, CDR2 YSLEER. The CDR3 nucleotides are TGCGCCAGCAGCCAAGACGGCAGCTCCTACAATGAGCAGTTCTTC. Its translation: CASSQDGSSYNEQFF.

The CDR3 is CASRAAPHEQYF. The CDR3 DNA reads TGTGCCAGCAGAGCCGCCCCCCACGAGCAGTACTTC. The chain combines TRBV6-5 with TRBJ2-7; D remains ambiguous. There are 12 residues in the CDR3. The V and J ends lost 6 bases and 5 bases respectively, with 11 bases between them. CDR1 and CDR2 (germline): MNHEY, SVGAGI.

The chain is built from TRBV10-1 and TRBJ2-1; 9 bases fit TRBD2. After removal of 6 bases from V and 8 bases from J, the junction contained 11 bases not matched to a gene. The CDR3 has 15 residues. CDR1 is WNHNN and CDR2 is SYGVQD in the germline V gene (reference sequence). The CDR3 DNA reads TGCGCCAGCAGCGCGGAGGAGCGGGGGGTCCATGAGCAGTTCTTC. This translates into CASSAEERGVHEQFF.

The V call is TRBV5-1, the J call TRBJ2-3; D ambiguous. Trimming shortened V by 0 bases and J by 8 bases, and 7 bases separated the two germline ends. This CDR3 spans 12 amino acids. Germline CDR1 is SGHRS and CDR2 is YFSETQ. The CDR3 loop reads CASSLGGVTQYF. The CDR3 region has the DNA TGCGCCAGCAGCTTGGGGGGTGTTACGCAGTATTTT.

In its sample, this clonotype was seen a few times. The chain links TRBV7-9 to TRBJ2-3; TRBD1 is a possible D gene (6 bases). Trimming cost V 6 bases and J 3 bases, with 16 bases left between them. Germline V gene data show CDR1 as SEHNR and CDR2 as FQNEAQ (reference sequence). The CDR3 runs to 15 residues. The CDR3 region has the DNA TGTGCCAGCAGAAAAGGGGGTGTGGAGACAGATACGCAGTATTTT. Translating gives CASRKGGVETDTQYF.

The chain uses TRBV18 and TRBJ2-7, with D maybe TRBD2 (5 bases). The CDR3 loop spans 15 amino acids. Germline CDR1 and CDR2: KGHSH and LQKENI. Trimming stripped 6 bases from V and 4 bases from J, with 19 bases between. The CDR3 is CASSPTGSGEYEQYF. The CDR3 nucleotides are TGTGCCAGCTCCCCGACGGGGAGCGGAGAGTACGAGCAGTACTTC. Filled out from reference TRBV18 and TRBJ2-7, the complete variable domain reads NAGVMQNPRHLVRRRGQEARLRCSPMKGHSHVYWYRQLPEEGLKFMVYLQKENIIDESGMPKERFSAEFPKEGPSILRIQQVVRGDSAAYFCASSPTGSGEYEQYFGPGTRLTVT.

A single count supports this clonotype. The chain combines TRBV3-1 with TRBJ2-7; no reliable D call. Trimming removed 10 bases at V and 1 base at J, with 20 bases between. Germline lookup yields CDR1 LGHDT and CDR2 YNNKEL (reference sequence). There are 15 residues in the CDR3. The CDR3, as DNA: TGTGCCACCACCTATTCGTTATCCCGATCCTACGAGCAGTACTTC. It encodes CATTYSLSRSYEQYF.

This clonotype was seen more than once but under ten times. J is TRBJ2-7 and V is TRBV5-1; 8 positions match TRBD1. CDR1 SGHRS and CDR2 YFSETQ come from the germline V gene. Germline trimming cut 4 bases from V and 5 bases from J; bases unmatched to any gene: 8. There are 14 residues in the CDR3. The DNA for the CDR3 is TGCGCCAGCAGCAAAACGACAGGGGTCCACGAGCAGTACTTC. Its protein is CASSKTTGVHEQYF.